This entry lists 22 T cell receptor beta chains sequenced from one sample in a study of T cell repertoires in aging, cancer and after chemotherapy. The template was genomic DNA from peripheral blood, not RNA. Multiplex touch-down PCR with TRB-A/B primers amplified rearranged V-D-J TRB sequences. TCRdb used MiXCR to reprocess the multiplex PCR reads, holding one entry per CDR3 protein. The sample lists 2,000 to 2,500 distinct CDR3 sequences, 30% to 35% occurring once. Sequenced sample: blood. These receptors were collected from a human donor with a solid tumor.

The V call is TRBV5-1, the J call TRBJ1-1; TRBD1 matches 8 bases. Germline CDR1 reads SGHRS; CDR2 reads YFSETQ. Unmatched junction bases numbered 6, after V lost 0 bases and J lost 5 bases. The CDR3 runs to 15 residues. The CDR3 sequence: CASSLGRTGQTEAFF. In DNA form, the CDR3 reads TGCGCCAGCAGCTTGGGGAGGACAGGGCAGACTGAAGCTTTCTTT.

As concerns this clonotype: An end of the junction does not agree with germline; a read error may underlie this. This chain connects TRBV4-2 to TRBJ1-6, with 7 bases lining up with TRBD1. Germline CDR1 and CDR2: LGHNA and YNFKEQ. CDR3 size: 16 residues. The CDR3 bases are TGCGCCAGCAGCCAAGACCGGGACAGAACAAATTCACCCCTCCACTTT. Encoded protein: CASSQDRDRTNSPLHF.

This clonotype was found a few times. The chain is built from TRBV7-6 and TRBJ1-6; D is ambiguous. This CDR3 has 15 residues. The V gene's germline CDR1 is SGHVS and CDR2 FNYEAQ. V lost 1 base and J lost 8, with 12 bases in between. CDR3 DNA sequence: TGTGCCAGCAGCTTAGTGGCACCTGGTGATTCACCCCTCCACTTT. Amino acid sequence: CASSLVAPGDSPLHF.

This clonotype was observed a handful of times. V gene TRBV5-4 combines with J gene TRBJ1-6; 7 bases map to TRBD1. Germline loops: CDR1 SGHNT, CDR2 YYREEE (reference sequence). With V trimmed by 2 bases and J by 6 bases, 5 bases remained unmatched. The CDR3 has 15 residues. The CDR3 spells CASSFPTGSNSPLHF. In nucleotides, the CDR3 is TGTGCCAGCAGCTTCCCGACAGGGTCTAATTCACCCCTCCACTTT.

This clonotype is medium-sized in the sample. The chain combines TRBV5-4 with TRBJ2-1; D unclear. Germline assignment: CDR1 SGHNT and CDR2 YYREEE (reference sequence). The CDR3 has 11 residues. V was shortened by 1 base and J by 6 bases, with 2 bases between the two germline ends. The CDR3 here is CASSLINEQFF. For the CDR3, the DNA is TGTGCCAGCAGCTTGATCAATGAGCAGTTCTTC. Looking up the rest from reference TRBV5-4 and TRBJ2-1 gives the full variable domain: ETGVTQSPTHLIKTRGQQVTLRCSSQSGHNTVSWYQQALGQGPQFIFQYYREEENGRGNFPPRFSGLQFPNYSSELNVNALELDDSALYLCASSLINEQFFGPGTRLTVL.

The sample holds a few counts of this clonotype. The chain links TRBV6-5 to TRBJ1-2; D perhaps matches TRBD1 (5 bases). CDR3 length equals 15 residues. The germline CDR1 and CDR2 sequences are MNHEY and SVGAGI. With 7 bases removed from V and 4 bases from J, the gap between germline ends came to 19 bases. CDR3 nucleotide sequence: TGTGCCAGCACCTCCGACCAGCGGGGGGGCTATGGCTACACCTTC. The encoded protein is CASTSDQRGGYGYTF.

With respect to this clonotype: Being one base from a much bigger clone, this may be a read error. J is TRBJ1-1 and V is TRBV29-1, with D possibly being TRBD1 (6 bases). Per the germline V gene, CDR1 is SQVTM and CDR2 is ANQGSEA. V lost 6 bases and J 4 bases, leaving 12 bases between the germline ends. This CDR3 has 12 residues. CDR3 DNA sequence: TGCAGCGTCCGGGACAATGGCACTGAAGCTTTCTTT. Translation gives CSVRDNGTEAFF. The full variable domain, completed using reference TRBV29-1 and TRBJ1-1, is SAVISQKPSRDICQRGTSLTIQCQVDSQVTMMFWYRQQPGQSLTLIATANQGSEATYESGFVIDKFPISRPNLTFSTLTVSNMSPEDSSIYLCSVRDNGTEAFFGQGTRLTVV.

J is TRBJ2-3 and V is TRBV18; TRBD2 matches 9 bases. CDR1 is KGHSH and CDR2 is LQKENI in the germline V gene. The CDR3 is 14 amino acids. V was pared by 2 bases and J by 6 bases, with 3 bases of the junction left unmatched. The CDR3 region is CASSPGAGGDTQYF. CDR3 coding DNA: TGTGCCAGCTCACCAGGAGCGGGGGGTGATACGCAGTATTTT.

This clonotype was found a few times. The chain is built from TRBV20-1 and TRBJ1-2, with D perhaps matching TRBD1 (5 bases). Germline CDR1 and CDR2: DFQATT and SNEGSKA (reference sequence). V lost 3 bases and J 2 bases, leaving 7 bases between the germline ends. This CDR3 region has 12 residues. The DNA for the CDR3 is TGCAGTGCTAGCGGACAAAACTATGGCTACACCTTC. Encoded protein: CSASGQNYGYTF.

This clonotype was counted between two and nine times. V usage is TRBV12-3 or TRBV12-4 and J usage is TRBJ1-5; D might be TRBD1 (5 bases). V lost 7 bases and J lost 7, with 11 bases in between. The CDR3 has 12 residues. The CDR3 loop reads CASMRGKQPQHF. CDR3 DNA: TGTGCCAGCATGAGGGGTAAGCAGCCCCAGCATTTT.

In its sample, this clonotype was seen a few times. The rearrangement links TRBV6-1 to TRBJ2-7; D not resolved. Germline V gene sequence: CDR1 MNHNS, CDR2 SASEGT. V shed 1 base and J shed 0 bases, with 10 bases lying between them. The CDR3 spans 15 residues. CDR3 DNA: TGTGCCAGCAGTGAAGGGACCGCGAGCTCCTACGAGCAGTACTTC. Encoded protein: CASSEGTASSYEQYF.

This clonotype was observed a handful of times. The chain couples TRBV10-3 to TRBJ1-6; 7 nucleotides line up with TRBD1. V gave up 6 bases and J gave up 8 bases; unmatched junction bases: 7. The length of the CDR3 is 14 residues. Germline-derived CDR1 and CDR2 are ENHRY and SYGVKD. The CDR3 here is CAIRSTGRDSPLHF. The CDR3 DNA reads TGTGCCATCAGGTCGACAGGGAGGGATTCACCCCTCCACTTT.

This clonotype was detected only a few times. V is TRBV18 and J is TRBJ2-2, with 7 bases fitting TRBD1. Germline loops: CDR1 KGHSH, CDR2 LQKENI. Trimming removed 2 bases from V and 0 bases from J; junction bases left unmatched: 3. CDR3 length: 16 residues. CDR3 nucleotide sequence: TGTGCCAGCTCACCAGGACAGGATTCGAACACCGGGGAGCTGTTTTTT. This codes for CASSPGQDSNTGELFF.

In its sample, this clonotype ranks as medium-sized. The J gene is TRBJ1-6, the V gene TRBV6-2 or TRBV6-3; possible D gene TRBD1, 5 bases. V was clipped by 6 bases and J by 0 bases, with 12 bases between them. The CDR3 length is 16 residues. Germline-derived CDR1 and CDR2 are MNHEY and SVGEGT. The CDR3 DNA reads TGTGCCAGCAGATCGACAGTTAGCTCCTATAATTCACCCCTCCACTTT. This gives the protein CASRSTVSSYNSPLHF.

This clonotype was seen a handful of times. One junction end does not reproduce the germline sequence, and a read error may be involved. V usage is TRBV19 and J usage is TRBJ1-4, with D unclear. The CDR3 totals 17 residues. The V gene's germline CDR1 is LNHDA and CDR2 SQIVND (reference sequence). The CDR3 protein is CASSIDKGGRSNKKLFF. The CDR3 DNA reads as TGTGCCAGTAGTATAGATAAGGGAGGTCGGAGTAATAAAAAACTGTTTTTT.

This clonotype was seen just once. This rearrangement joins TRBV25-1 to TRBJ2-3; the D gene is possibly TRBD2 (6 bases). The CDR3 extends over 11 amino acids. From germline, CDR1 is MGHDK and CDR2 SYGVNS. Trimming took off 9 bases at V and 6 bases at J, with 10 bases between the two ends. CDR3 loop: CASTAGDTQYF. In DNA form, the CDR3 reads TGTGCCAGTACTGCGGGGGATACGCAGTATTTT.

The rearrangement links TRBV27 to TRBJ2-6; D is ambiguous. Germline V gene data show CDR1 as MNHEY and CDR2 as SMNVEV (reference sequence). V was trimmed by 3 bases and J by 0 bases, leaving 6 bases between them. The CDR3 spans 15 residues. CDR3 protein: CASSLWGSGANVLTF. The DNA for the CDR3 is TGTGCCAGCAGTTTGTGGGGCTCTGGGGCCAACGTCCTGACTTTC.

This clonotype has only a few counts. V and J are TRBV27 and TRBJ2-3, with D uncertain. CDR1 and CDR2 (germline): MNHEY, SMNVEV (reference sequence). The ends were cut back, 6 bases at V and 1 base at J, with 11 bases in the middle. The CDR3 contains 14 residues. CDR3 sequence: CASSGFSRTDTQYF. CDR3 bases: TGTGCCAGCAGCGGTTTTTCACGCACAGATACGCAGTATTTT.

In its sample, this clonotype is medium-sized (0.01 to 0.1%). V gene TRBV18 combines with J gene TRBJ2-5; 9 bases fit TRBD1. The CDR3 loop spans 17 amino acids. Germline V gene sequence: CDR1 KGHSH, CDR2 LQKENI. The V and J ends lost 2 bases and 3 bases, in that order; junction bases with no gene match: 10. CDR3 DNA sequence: TGTGCCAGCTCACCATTGACAGGGGGATCGGGCAAAGAGACCCAGTACTTC. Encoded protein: CASSPLTGGSGKETQYF.

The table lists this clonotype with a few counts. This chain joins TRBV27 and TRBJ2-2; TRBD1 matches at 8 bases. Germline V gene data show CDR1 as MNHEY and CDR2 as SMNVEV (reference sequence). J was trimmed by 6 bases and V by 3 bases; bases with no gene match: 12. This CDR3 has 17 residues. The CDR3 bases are TGTGCCAGCAGTTTTTACCGGGACAGGCTGATTGCCGGGGAGCTGTTTTTT. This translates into CASSFYRDRLIAGELFF.

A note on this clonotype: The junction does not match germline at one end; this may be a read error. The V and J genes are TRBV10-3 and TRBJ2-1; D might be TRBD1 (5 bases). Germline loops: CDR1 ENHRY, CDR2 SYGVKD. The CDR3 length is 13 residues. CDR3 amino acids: CATRNDSYNEKFF. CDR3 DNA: TGTGCCACCCGGAATGACAGTTACAATGAGAAGTTCTTC.

CDR3: CASSLGSRGGRNEQFF. The CDR3 DNA is TGTGCCAGCAGCTTAGGGTCGCGGGGGGGCAGGAATGAGCAGTTCTTC. V is TRBV7-6 and J is TRBJ2-1; the match to TRBD2 covers 9 bases. J lost 7 bases, V lost 1 base, and 8 bases had no gene match. This CDR3 region has 16 residues. Per germline, CDR1 SGHVS and CDR2 FNYEAQ.